Sequencing of this T cell receptor beta chain was carried out in a study of blood T cells in healthy people across ages (dated by TCRdb to about 2015). Describing the broader study: In model experiments, template switching captured roughly one uniquely barcoded TCR beta cDNA molecule for every two T cells. Age-related changes in TCR beta repertoire diversity were measured in the study by deep sequencing normalized with unique cDNA molecular identifiers. The donors were divided into four age groups: young (average around 16 years), middle-aged (roughly 40), aged (approximately 62) and long-lived (around 87). Donors of different ages were randomly distributed across sequencing lanes to avoid experimental bias. Two additional independent replicas of 1 million unique cDNA reads from the same blood draw were analyzed for two donors (one aged 18 to 30 and one aged 80 or older). On the study overall, not on this receptor specifically: Estimates of total diversity from one million sequenced T cells were regarded as lower bounds and underestimates. Compared with the aged group, the long-lived group had more naive CD4+ T cells, fewer expanded clones and increased TCR diversity, a pattern suggesting age selection. Observed TCR beta diversity per million T cells fell roughly linearly with age, and a significant reduction was already apparent by age around 40. Because donor CMV infection status was unknown, age-related changes in expanded clonotypes were potentially confounded. Conclusive comparison of naive and antigen-experienced compartments was prevented by the profiling of bulk unsorted PBMCs. Observed TCR beta diversity correlated strongly with the percentage of naive T cells measured by flow cytometry.

A note on this clonotype: This receptor's antigen is unknown. Base qualities are not provided; no much larger clone lies one nucleotide away.

Receptor libraries were prepared by 5' RACE. Sequencing took place on an Illumina HiSeq 2500. A second roughly 7 to 11 cycle PCR used a sample-barcoded 5' primer and a J-beta primer mix. A unique molecular identifier was introduced onto each TCR beta cDNA molecule by a template-switch 5' adaptor carrying 12 random nucleotides. Each sample yielded at least 2.5 million CDR3-containing paired-end reads. The Mint cDNA synthesis kit, primed by a TRBC-specific oligonucleotide, was used to synthesize first-strand cDNA from all RNA. After uracil-DNA glycosylase treatment, a first 18-cycle PCR used universal primers M1SS and BC2_uni_R on all cDNA. Per the authors' processing: Normalization of each sample was performed by random selection of 1 million high-quality reads, each carrying a distinct molecular identifier. Instead of being binned into consensus sequences, reads with shared molecular identifiers were discarded. MiTCR, with a Q25 quality threshold and the strictest error-elimination algorithm, was used for CDR3 identification, clonotype clustering and error correction. A nonparametric unseen species model with Euler transformation was used to estimate a lower bound on total TCR beta diversity. Clones were called with MiXCR by TCRdb after fastp trimmed the public reads at Q25, and only in-frame beta chains were retained. Records with the same CDR3 protein are collapsed into one entry carrying the most frequent genes and DNA. The authors' filters were not applied to this entry. The table for this sample lists around 750,000 distinct CDR3 sequences; 53% of them were counted only once. Approximately 40% of the sample is in the top ten clones.

Donors were 40 or so systemically healthy Caucasian individuals from Russia aged roughly 6 to 90 years. Each donor gave 8 to 10 milliliters of peripheral blood, collected into EDTA-treated Vacutainer tubes. PBMCs were isolated by Ficoll-Paque density-gradient centrifugation, with at least 6 million obtained per sample. Trizol reagent was used to extract total RNA from PBMCs, with at least 5.5 micrograms per sample. Naive CD45RAhigh/CD27high T cell percentages were measured by flow cytometry on a PBMC aliquot from every donor. Taken from the germline V gene, the CDR1 and CDR2 loops are SQVTM and ANQGSEA. From the cysteine through the phenylalanine, the CDR3 covers 11 amino acids. CDR3 DNA only is kept here, 33 bases in frame from base 1.

The sequence derives from an older man in good health. The rearranged segments are TRBV29-1 and TRBJ2-1; the D segment could be TRBD1, given 5 matching bases. The J call may be incorrect, as the DNA end agrees better with TRBJ2-7. Sample: blood. The nucleotide sequence is given as TGCAGCGTTACCGTTGGTAGGGGGCAGTACTTC. Its protein product is CSVTVGRGQYF.